This T cell receptor (beta chain) was recovered during a study of cytomegalovirus exposure and HLA in healthy donors. About the research overall: An early data release held around 80 million unique TCRs from HLA-typed donors. Study results and caveats: It was reported that the classifier diagnosed cytomegalovirus status with high specificity and sensitivity in both the original and validation cohorts. 87-base-pair reads could not separate some V segments, including TRBV6-2 and TRBV6-3. TCR sequences were mostly rare, though some public TCRs occurred in many donors.

The V end was cut by 6 bases, the J end by 7 bases, with 13 bases between. Germline CDR1 ENHRY, CDR2 SYGVKD. This CDR3 is 14 amino acids long. The primer mix had 60 Vbeta and 13 Jbeta primers. Sequencing was performed with immunoSEQ multiplex PCR; in TCRdb, only in-frame clones are kept and a portion is missing. The profile shows 110,000 to 150,000 clones, 70% to 75% of them singletons. Of note for this clone: Its antigen is unidentified.

The J gene is TRBJ1-6, the V gene TRBV10-3; D is possibly TRBD1 (5 bases). The sample consisted of PBMCs. The origin of this receptor is a human donor in good health. CDR3 protein: CAISPTGPNSPLHF. CDR3 coding DNA: TGTGCCATCAGCCCCACAGGCCCCAATTCACCCCTCCACTTT.